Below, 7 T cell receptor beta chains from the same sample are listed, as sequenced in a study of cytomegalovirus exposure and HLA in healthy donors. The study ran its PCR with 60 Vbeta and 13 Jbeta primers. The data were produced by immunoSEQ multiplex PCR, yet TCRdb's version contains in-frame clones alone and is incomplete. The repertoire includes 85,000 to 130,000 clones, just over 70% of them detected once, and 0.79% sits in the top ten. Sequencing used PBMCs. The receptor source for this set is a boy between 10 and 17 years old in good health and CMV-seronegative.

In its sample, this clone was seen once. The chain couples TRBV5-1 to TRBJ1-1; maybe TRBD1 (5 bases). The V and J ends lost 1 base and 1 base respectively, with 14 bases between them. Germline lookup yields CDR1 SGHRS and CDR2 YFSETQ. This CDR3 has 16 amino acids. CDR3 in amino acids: CASSLKAVGGNTEAFF. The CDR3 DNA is TGCGCCAGCAGCTTGAAGGCGGTGGGGGGGAACACTGAAGCTTTCTTT.

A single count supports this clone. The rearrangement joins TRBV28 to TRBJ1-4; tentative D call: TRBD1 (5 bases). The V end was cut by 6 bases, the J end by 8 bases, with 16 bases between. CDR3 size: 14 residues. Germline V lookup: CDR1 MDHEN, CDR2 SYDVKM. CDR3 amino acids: CASSYDRPGEKLFF. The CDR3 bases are TGTGCCAGCAGCTATGACAGACCAGGGGAAAAACTGTTTTTT. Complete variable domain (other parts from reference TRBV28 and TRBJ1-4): DVKVTQSSRYLVKRTGEKVFLECVQDMDHENMFWYRQDPGLGLRLIYFSYDVKMKEKGDIPEGYSVSREKKERFSLILESASTNQTSMYLCASSYDRPGEKLFFGSGTQLSVL.

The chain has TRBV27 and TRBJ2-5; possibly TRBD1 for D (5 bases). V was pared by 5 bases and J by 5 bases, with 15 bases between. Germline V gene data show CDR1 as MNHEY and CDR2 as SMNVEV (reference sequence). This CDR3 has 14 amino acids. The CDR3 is CASSPLGPRETQYF. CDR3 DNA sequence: TGTGCCAGCAGTCCACTGGGGCCGAGGGAGACCCAGTACTTC.

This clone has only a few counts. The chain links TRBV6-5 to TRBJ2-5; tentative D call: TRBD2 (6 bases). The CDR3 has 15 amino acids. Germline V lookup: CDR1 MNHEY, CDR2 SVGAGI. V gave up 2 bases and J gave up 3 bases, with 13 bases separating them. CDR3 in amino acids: CASSYLASQKETQYF. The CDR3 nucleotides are TGTGCCAGCAGTTACCTAGCGAGTCAGAAAGAGACCCAGTACTTC.

The CDR3 DNA reads as TGTGCCAGCTCACCAATCAGGGGCGGTAATGAGCAGTTCTTC. Translation gives CASSPIRGGNEQFF. J is TRBJ2-1 and V is TRBV18, with D tentatively TRBD1 (6 bases). Trimming removed 2 bases at V and 7 bases at J, with 12 bases between. Germline V gives CDR1 KGHSH, CDR2 LQKENI. The CDR3 has 14 amino acids.

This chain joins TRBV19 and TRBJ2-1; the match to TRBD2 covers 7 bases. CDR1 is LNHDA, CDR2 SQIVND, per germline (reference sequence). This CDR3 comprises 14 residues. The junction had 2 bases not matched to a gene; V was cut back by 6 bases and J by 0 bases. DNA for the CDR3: TGTGCCAGTAGGCCGGGAGGCTCCTACAATGAGCAGTTCTTC. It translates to CASRPGGSYNEQFF.

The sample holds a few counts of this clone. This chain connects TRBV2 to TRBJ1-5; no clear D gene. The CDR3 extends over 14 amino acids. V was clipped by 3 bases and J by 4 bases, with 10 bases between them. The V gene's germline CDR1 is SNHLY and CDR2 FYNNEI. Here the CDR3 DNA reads TGTGCCAGCAGTGATATCCACTCAAATCAGCCCCAGCATTTT. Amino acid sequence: CASSDIHSNQPQHF.